What follows are 14 T cell receptor beta chains derived from one specimen sequenced in a study of blood T cell repertoires in COVID-19. Sequenced by immunoSEQ multiplex PCR; TCRdb stores in-frame clones only, minus some. The repertoire holds 400,000 to 450,000 clones, with approximately 90% as singletons. Material for sequencing was peripheral blood. The receptor set was obtained from a woman aged 45-65 years with COVID-19, enrolled during active disease.

This clone has only a few counts. The rearrangement joins TRBV6-6 to TRBJ1-5; D unclear. This CDR3 is 14 amino acids long. V lost 2 bases and J 4 bases, leaving 9 bases between the germline ends. From germline, CDR1 is MNHNY and CDR2 SVGAGI (reference sequence). The CDR3 coding sequence is TGTGCCAGCAGTTACCTCGGAGGTAATCAGCCCCAGCATTTT. Translated: CASSYLGGNQPQHF.

The chain combines TRBV10-2 with TRBJ2-3, with D perhaps TRBD2 (5 bases). V was trimmed by 3 bases and J by 5 bases, leaving 6 bases between them. The CDR3 spans 12 residues. Germline assignment: CDR1 WSHSY and CDR2 SAAADI. DNA of the CDR3: TGCGCCAGCAGTGATCGGGGAGATACGCAGTATTTT. The encoded protein is CASSDRGDTQYF.

V usage is TRBV5-1 and J usage is TRBJ2-7; 7 nucleotides agree with TRBD2. The CDR3 has 16 amino acids. V shed 3 bases, J shed 3 bases, and the junction held 12 bases outside the gene matches. Per germline, CDR1 SGHRS and CDR2 YFSETQ. The CDR3 DNA sequence: TGCGCCAGCAGCTCAGCGGGACGGGACCCCGGCTACGAGCAGTACTTC. Its protein is CASSSAGRDPGYEQYF.

The chain employs TRBV2 and TRBJ1-2; 7 nucleotides match TRBD1. The trim removed 5 bases at V and 3 bases at J, leaving 6 bases unmatched. CDR3 size: 14 residues. CDR1 SNHLY and CDR2 FYNNEI come from the germline V gene. DNA of the CDR3: TGTGCCAGCAGTCGAGACAGGGTTGACTATGGCTACACCTTC. Residues: CASSRDRVDYGYTF.

The J gene is TRBJ1-4, the V gene TRBV27; 7 bases are shared with TRBD1. The V and J ends lost 5 bases and 4 bases, in that order; junction bases with no gene match: 7. CDR1 is MNHEY and CDR2 is SMNVEV in the germline V gene (reference sequence). The CDR3 runs 15 residues. This CDR3 reads CASSGWTGVNEKLFF. The DNA of the CDR3 is TGTGCCAGCAGTGGCTGGACAGGTGTTAATGAAAAACTGTTTTTT.

This clone was seen a single time. This sequence joins TRBV18 and TRBJ1-1; no reliable D call. Germline CDR1 KGHSH, CDR2 LQKENI. The CDR3 loop spans 15 amino acids. Trimming took 2 bases from V and 0 from J, leaving 10 bases between them. CDR3: CASSPDGEVNTEAFF. CDR3 bases: TGTGCCAGCTCACCAGATGGGGAGGTGAACACTGAAGCTTTCTTT.

The chain combines TRBV18 with TRBJ1-2; 10 bases are a match to TRBD1. The CDR3 runs 15 residues. The J segment lost 6 bases and the V segment lost 6 bases, leaving 10 bases of the junction unmatched. Germline V CDR1 and CDR2: KGHSH, LQKENI. This CDR3 is CASSEDRGRSDGYTF. DNA for the CDR3: TGTGCCAGCTCGGAAGACAGGGGGCGTTCTGATGGCTACACCTTC.

V and J are TRBV9 and TRBJ1-3, with no clear D. V lost 0 bases and J lost 7, with 11 bases in between. In germline, CDR1 is SGDLS, CDR2 YYNGEE. The CDR3 is made up of 14 amino acids. CDR3 sequence reads: CASSVARAGNTIYF. In DNA, the CDR3 is TGTGCCAGCAGCGTAGCTAGGGCGGGGAACACCATATATTTT.

V and J are TRBV6-1 and TRBJ1-4; D possibly corresponds to TRBD1 (5 bases). Trimming pared 2 bases from V and 13 bases from J, leaving 11 bases between. The germline V gene encodes CDR1 MNHNS and CDR2 SASEGT. This CDR3 is 12 amino acids long. The CDR3 reads CASSELVGVLFF. As DNA, the CDR3 is TGTGCCAGCAGTGAATTAGTAGGGGTACTGTTTTTT.

This chain links TRBV20-1 with TRBJ2-1; D is possibly TRBD2 (5 bases). The CDR3 has 11 amino acids. The germline CDR1 and CDR2 sequences are DFQATT and SNEGSKA (reference sequence). V lost 6 bases and J lost 12, with 15 bases in between. The CDR3 bases are TGCAGTGCCCGTCGAGCCGAGGGGCAGTTCTTC. Its protein product is CSARRAEGQFF.

The chain joins TRBV25-1 to TRBJ1-6; a weak D match, TRBD1 (5 bases). Trimming stripped 5 bases from V and 14 bases from J, with 22 bases between. There are 15 residues in the CDR3. Germline loops: CDR1 MGHDK, CDR2 SYGVNS. The CDR3 loop is CASSHLGGTETTLHF. The CDR3 bases are TGTGCCAGCAGTCACTTGGGGGGGACGGAGACCACCCTCCACTTT.

The chain uses TRBV5-6 and TRBJ2-7; 7 bases line up with TRBD1. The ends lost 2 bases at V and 4 bases at J; junction bases unmatched: 6. CDR3 length: 14 amino acids. The germline gives CDR1 SGHDT, CDR2 YYEEEE. The CDR3 DNA reads TGTGCCAGCAGCTTAACAGGGGTTGAGTACGAGCAGTACTTC. Amino acid sequence: CASSLTGVEYEQYF.

The chain uses TRBV11-1 and TRBJ2-5, with D possibly TRBD1 on 6 matching bases. Germline V gene sequence: CDR1 SGHAT, CDR2 FQDESV (reference sequence). The CDR3 runs 16 residues. V lost 0 bases to trimming and J lost 2 bases, with 13 bases between them. CDR3 protein: CASSLAPTGGQETQYF. The CDR3 coding sequence is TGTGCCAGCAGCTTAGCGCCGACAGGTGGGCAAGAGACCCAGTACTTC.

The chain links TRBV9 to TRBJ2-3; possibly TRBD2 for D (5 bases). V lost 0 bases to trimming and J lost 11 bases, with 16 bases between them. Germline V gene sequence: CDR1 SGDLS, CDR2 YYNGEE. This CDR3 is 14 amino acids long. The CDR3 is CASSVGGLSLVQYF. The CDR3 nucleotides read TGTGCCAGCAGCGTAGGCGGACTTAGCCTAGTGCAGTATTTT.